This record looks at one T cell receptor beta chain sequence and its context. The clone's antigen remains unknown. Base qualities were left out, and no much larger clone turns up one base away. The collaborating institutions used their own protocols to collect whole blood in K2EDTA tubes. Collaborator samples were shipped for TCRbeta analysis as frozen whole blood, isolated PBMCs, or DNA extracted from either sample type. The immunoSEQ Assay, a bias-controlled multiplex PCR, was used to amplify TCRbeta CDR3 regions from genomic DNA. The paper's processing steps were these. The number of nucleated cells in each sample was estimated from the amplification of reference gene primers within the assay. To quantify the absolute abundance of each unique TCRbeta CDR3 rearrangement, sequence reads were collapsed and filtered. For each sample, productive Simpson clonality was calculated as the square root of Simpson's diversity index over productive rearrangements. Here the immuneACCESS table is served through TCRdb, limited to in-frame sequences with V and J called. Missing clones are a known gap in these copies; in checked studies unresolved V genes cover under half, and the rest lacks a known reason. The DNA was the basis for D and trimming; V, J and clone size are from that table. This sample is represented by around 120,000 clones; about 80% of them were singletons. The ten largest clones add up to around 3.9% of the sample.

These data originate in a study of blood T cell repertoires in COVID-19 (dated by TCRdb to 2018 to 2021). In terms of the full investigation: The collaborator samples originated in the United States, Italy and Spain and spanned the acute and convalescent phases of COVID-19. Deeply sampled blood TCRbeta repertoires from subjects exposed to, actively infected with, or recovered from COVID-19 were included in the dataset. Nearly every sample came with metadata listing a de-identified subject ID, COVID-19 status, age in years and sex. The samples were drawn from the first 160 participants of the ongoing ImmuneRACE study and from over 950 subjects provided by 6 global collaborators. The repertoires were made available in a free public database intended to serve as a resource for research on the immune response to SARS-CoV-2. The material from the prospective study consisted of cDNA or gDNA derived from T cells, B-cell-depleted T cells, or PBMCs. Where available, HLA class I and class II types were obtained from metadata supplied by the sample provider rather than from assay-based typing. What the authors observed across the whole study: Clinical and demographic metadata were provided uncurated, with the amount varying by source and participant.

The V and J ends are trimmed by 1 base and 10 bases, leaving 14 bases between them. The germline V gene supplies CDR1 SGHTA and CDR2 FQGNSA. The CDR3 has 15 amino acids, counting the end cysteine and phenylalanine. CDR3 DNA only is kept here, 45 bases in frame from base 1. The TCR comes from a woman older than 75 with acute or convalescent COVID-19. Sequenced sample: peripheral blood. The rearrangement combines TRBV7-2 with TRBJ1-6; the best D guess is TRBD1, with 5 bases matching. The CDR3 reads CASSLVGVAGSPLHF. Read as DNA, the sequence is TGTGCCAGCAGCTTAGTGGGGGTAGCGGGATCACCCCTCCACTTT.